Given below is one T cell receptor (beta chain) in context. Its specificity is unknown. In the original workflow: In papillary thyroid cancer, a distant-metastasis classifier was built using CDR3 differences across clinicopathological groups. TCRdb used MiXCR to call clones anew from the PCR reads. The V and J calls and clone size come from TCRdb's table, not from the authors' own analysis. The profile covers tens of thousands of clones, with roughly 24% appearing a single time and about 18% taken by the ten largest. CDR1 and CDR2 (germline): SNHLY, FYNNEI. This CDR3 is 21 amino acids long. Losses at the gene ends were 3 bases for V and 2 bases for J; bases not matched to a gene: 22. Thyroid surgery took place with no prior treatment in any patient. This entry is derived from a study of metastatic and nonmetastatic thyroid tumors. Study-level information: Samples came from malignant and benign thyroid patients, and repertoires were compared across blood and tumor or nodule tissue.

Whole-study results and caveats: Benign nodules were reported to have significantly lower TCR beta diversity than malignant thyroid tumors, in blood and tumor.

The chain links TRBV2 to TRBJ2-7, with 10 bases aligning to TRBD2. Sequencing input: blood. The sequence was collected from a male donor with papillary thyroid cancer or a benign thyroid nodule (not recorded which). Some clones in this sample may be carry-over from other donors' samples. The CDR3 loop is CASSDTTTPDSGRTGTYEQYF. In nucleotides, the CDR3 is TGTGCCAGCAGTGATACCACGACTCCGGATAGCGGGAGGACCGGGACCTACGAGCAGTACTTC.